Sequencing of this T cell receptor (beta chain) was carried out in a study of blood T cell repertoires in COVID-19. Study summary: Italy, Spain and the United States were the sources of the convalescent and acute COVID-19 samples.

Sequenced by immunoSEQ multiplex PCR; TCRdb stores in-frame clones only, minus some. Among under 150,000 clones listed, almost 70% were seen once. The CDR3 runs to 15 residues. The V segment lost 1 base and the J segment 7 bases; nucleotides outside the gene matches: 7. The germline V gene encodes CDR1 KGHSH and CDR2 LQKENI. V and J are TRBV18 and TRBJ2-1; 7 bases align to TRBD2. Source material: peripheral blood. This receptor was taken from a woman in her 70s with acute or convalescent COVID-19. The CDR3 loop reads CASSPREGPSNEQFF. In DNA, the CDR3 is TGTGCCAGCTCACCACGGGAGGGCCCAAGTAATGAGCAGTTCTTC.